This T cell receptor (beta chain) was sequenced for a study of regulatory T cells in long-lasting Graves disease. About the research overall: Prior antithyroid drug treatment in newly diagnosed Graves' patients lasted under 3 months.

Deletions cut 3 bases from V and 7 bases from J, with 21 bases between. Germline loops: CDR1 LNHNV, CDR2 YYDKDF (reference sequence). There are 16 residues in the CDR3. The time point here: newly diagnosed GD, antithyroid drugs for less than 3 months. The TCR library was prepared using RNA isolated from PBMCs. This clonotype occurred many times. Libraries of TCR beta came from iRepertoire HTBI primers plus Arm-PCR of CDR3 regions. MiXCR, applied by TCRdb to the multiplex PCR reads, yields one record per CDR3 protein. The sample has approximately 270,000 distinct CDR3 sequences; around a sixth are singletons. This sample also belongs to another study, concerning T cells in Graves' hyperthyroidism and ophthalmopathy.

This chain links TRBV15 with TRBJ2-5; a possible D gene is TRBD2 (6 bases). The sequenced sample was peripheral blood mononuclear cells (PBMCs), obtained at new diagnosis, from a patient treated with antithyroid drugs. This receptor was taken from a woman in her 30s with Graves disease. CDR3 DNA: TGTGCCACCAGCAGTATCGGAGGGGTCTCGAGGGGGACCCAGTACTTC. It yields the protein CATSSIGGVSRGTQYF. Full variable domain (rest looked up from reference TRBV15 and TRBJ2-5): DAMVIQNPRYQVTQFGKPVTLSCSQTLNHNVMYWYQQKSSQAPKLLFHYYDKDFNNEADTPDNFQSRRPNTSFCFLDIRSPGLGDTAMYLCATSSIGGVSRGTQYFGPGTRLLVL.